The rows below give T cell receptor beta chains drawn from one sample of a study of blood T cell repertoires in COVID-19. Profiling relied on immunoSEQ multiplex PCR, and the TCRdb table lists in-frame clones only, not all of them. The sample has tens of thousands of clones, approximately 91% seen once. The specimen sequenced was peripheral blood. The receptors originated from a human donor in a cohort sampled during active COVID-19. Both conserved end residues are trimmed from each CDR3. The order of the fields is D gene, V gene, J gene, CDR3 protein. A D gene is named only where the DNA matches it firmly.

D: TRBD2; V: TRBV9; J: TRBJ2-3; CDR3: ASGQEAGRSDTQY
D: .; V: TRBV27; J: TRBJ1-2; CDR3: ASSMTANYGYT
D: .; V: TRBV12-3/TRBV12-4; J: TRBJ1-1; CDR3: ASSPTGNTEAF
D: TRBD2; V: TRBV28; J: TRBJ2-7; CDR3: ASGASGSFDEQY
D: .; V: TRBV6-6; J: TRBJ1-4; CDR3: ASSYSWQGKEKLF
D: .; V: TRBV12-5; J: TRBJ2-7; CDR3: ASGLGALYPRQY
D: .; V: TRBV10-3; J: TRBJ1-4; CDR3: AISESDEKLF
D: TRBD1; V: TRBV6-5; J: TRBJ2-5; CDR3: ASSLDREETQY
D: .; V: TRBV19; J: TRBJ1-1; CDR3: ASSMGVGGSGDTEAF
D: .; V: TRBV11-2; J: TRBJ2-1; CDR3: ASSLLDEQF
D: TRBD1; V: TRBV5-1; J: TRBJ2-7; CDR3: ASSGKTGVGEQY
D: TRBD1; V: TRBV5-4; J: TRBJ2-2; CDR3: ASSFARDRATGELF
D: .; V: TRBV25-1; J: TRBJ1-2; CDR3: ASSESTGYNYGYT
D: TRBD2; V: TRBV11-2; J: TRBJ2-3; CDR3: ASSKPGLASTDTQY
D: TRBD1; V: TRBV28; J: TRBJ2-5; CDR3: ASSLSTGGQTQY
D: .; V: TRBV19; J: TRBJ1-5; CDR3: ASSPSESGGQPQH
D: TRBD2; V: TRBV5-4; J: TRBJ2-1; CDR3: ASSLEGVASGSREQF
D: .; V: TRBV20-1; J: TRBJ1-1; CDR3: SAGGNTEAF
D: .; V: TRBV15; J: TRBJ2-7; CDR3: ATRDSHEQY
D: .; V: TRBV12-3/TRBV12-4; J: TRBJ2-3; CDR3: ASSSSLNTQY
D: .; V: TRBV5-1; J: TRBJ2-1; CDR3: ASSFPDPPSRHYNEQF
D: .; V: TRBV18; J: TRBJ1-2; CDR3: ASSPGGGTVYGYT
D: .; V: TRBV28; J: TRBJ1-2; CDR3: ASSYDGAGDYGYT
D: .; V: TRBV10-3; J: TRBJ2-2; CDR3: AISEAADGELF
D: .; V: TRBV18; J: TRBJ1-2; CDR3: ASSPDEGGYT
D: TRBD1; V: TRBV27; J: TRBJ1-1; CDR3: ASGQGNTEAF
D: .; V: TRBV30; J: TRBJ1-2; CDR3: AWRGQGSYGYT
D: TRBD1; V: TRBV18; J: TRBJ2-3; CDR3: ASSPLLGTGNTDTQY
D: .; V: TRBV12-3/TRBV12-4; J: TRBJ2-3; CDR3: ASSHTDTQY
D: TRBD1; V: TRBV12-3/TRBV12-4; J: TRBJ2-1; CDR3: ASRTGGRDEQF
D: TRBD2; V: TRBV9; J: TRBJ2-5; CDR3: ASSKTGGSQETQY
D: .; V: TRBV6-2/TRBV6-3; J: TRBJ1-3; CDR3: ASSKGRGNTIY
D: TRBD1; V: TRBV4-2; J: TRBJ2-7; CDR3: ASSQDNRGQRSYEQY
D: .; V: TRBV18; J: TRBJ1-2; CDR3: ASSPPSRDRDYGYT
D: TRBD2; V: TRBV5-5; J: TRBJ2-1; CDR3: ASSLTSGDNEQF
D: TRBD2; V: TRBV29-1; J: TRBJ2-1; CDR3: SVVGASGDAYNEQF
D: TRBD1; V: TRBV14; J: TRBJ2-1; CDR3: ASSQVKRPGQGEYEQF
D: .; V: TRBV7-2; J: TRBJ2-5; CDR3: ASSLGQQETQY
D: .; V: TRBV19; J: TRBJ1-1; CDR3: ASSTTGLNTEAF
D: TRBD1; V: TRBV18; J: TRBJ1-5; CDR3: ASSPGQNNQPQH
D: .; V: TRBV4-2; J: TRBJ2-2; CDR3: ASSQEGARNTGELF
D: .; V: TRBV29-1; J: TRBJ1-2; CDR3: SVAVQDGYT
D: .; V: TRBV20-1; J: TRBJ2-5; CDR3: SARQQETQY